This T cell receptor (beta chain) derives from a study of T cell repertoires in cytomegalovirus infection. Study at large: Well-studied HLA-B-restricted CMV epitopes were used in the study alongside recently identified HLA-C-restricted ones.

CDR3 length: 14 amino acids. V lost 4 bases and J 6 bases, leaving 15 bases between the germline ends. The germline V gene encodes CDR1 LGHNA and CDR2 YNFKEQ. MiXCR, run by TCRdb on the reads, gives a single entry per CDR3 protein. The data contain around 770,000 distinct CDR3 sequences, 25% to 35% of them singletons. With regard to this clonotype: The antigen is undetermined.

The rearrangement joins TRBV4-2 to TRBJ1-1; possible D gene TRBD1, 6 bases. Sample: cultured CD8+ T cells from PBMCs, taken from culture after CMV antigen stimulation. The receptor's source is a human donor in good health (CMV status not recorded). Some clones in this sample may be carry-over from other donors' samples. CDR3 sequence reads: CASSPIRGDAEAFF. Written as DNA, the CDR3 is TGTGCCAGCAGCCCGATCAGGGGCGACGCTGAAGCTTTCTTT.